Listed here are 27 T cell receptor beta chains from one sample, sequenced in a study of blood T cells in healthy people across ages. It was with a sample-barcoded 5' primer and a J-beta primer mix that a second PCR of about 7 to 12 cycles was run. TCRdb reprocessed the 5' RACE reads via MiXCR and lists one record per CDR3 protein. The sample carries hundreds of thousands of distinct CDR3 sequences, roughly 41% recorded once. The sequenced material came from blood. The receptors originated from a man aged 80 or over in good health.

V usage is TRBV9 and J usage is TRBJ2-1, with 15 nucleotides matching TRBD2. Germline V CDR1 and CDR2: SGDLS, YYNGEE. The CDR3 spans 16 residues. After removal of 2 bases from V and 7 bases from J, the junction contained 4 bases not matched to a gene. The DNA for the CDR3 is TGTGCCAGCAGCGTCGCCGGGACTAGCGGGAGGAATGAGCAGTTCTTC. Amino acids: CASSVAGTSGRNEQFF. The variable domain in full, with the rest retrieved from reference TRBV9 and TRBJ2-1, is DSGVTQTPKHLITATGQRVTLRCSPRSGDLSVYWYQQSLDQGLQFLIQYYNGEERAKGNILERFSAQQFPDLHSELNLSSLELGDSALYFCASSVAGTSGRNEQFFGPGTRLTVL.

The V and J genes are TRBV20-1 and TRBJ2-3; TRBD1 aligns across 12 bases. From germline, CDR1 is DFQATT and CDR2 SNEGSKA (reference sequence). The CDR3 runs to 15 residues. CDR3 region: CSAGTGGRSTDTQYF. CDR3 DNA sequence: TGCAGCGCCGGGACAGGGGGCCGAAGCACAGATACGCAGTATTTT.

Written as DNA, the CDR3 is TGTGCCAGCAGCGTAGCTTCTAGCGGGACTTACTACAATGAGCAGTTCTTC. Translated: CASSVASSGTYYNEQFF. The rearrangement links TRBV9 to TRBJ2-1; 9 bases are a match to TRBD2. Germline assignment: CDR1 SGDLS and CDR2 YYNGEE. CDR3 length equals 17 residues. V was clipped by 0 bases and J by 3 bases; unmatched bases: 7.

The V and J genes are TRBV4-3 and TRBJ1-2; D is undetermined. This CDR3 region has 16 residues. V was trimmed by 0 bases and J by 7 bases, leaving 18 bases between them. The germline V gene encodes CDR1 LGHNA and CDR2 YSLEER. CDR3 DNA: TGCGCCAGCAGCCAAGATCTGCGGGGTAGGGTAACTGGCTACACCTTC. Translation: CASSQDLRGRVTGYTF.

A few counts support this clonotype. The chain links TRBV20-1 to TRBJ2-7; D is unclear. This CDR3 is built from 15 residues. CDR1 and CDR2 (germline): DFQATT, SNEGSKA (reference sequence). The germline V and J ends were trimmed by 4 bases and 4 bases, with 20 bases remaining between them. In DNA form, the CDR3 reads TGCAGTGCTAACCAAGCCTTCGGCGGAAGGTACGAGCAGTACTTC. This gives the protein CSANQAFGGRYEQYF.

This clonotype was counted only a few times. The chain recombines TRBV21-1 with TRBJ2-7; the table's D call, TRBD1, was not checked against the DNA. TRBV21-1 is an annotated pseudogene. This CDR3 has 16 residues. For the CDR3, the DNA is TGTGCCAGCAGCAAAGGCCCAGTGTGGGGGCGCAAGGAGCAGTACTTC. Its translation is CASSKGPVWGRKEQYF.

This chain joins TRBV4-3 and TRBJ1-2; D is ambiguous. The CDR3 covers 15 residues. V was clipped by 0 bases and J by 0 bases, with 8 bases between them. Germline-derived CDR1 and CDR2 are LGHNA and YSLEER. The CDR3 loop is CASSQDDVSNYGYTF. DNA of the CDR3: TGCGCCAGCAGCCAAGATGATGTCTCTAACTATGGCTACACCTTC.

This chain links TRBV20-1 with TRBJ2-7; maybe TRBD1 (6 bases). The CDR3 extends over 14 amino acids. Germline V CDR1 and CDR2: DFQATT, SNEGSKA (reference sequence). With 3 bases removed from V and 7 bases from J, the gap between germline ends came to 19 bases. The CDR3 protein is CSASRDTSYNEQYF. CDR3 bases: TGCAGTGCTAGTCGGGACACTTCCTACAATGAGCAGTACTTC.

This clonotype came up many times. The chain combines TRBV12-3 or TRBV12-4 with TRBJ2-7, with 7 bases aligning to TRBD1. J lost 5 bases, V lost 4 bases, and 5 bases had no gene match. The CDR3 spans 13 residues. CDR3 sequence: CASSSGQLNEQYF. CDR3 nucleotides: TGTGCCAGCAGTTCGGGACAGCTTAACGAGCAGTACTTC.

This chain links TRBV7-2 with TRBJ2-2; D is unclear. This CDR3 contains 15 residues. Trimming removed 1 base at V and 3 bases at J, with 9 bases between. CDR1 is SGHTA, CDR2 FQGNSA, per germline. This CDR3 is CASSLGPSYTGELFF. For the CDR3, the DNA is TGTGCCAGCAGCTTAGGTCCCAGCTACACCGGGGAGCTGTTTTTT.

The V and J genes are TRBV7-9 and TRBJ2-2; D perhaps matches TRBD2 (5 bases). The germline V gene encodes CDR1 SEHNR and CDR2 FQNEAQ (reference sequence). V lost 3 bases to trimming and J lost 7 bases, with 9 bases between them. This CDR3 is built from 13 residues. The CDR3 reads CASSLFGDGELFF. CDR3 bases: TGTGCCAGCAGCTTGTTCGGGGACGGGGAGCTGTTTTTT.

The chain combines TRBV12-3 or TRBV12-4 with TRBJ2-5; D perhaps matches TRBD1 (6 bases). Trimming left V 5 bases short and J 3 bases short, with 13 bases between. The CDR3 runs 14 residues. The CDR3 DNA sequence: TGTGCCAGCAGTGTAACAGGGCTAGAAGAGACCCAGTACTTC. This codes for CASSVTGLEETQYF.

This clonotype was seen ten or more times. The chain links TRBV28 to TRBJ2-6, with unresolved D. Trimming removed 3 bases from V and 1 base from J, with 1 base in between. The CDR3 runs 13 residues. Germline loops: CDR1 MDHEN, CDR2 SYDVKM. The CDR3 is CASSFSGANVLTF. The DNA for the CDR3 is TGTGCCAGCAGTTTTTCTGGGGCCAACGTCCTGACTTTC.

The J gene is TRBJ2-3, the V gene TRBV29-1; 10 bases map to TRBD2. Germline loops: CDR1 SQVTM, CDR2 ANQGSEA. The V and J ends lost 8 bases and 3 bases, in that order; junction bases with no gene match: 17. The CDR3 has 17 amino acids. CDR3 protein: CSMYPGTSVGLTDTQYF. CDR3 coding DNA: TGCAGCATGTACCCCGGGACTAGCGTCGGGTTGACAGATACGCAGTATTTT.

In this sample, this clonotype turned up a few times. The CDR3 DNA reads as TGTGCCAGCTCACCACGGCTAGGAGACTATGGCTACACCTTC. This translates into CASSPRLGDYGYTF. The chain recombines TRBV18 with TRBJ1-2; D gene ambiguous. The germline V gene encodes CDR1 KGHSH and CDR2 LQKENI. Between the trimmed V and J ends, which lost 1 base and 3 bases, there was a span of 9 bases. This CDR3 has 14 residues.

This chain uses TRBV11-3 with TRBJ2-1; unclear D gene. Germline values: CDR1 SGHNT, CDR2 YENEEA. Trimming stripped 1 base from V and 2 bases from J, with 6 bases between. The CDR3 covers 14 residues. The CDR3 nucleotides are TGTGCCAGCAGCTTAGGACGGACCTACAATGAGCAGTTCTTC. Translated, it gives CASSLGRTYNEQFF.

This clonotype was detected ten times or more. The rearrangement joins TRBV7-6 to TRBJ2-7; 8 bases are shared with TRBD2. The germline CDR1 and CDR2 sequences are SGHVS and FNYEAQ. The CDR3 length is 13 residues. V dropped 1 base and J dropped 9; count of bases not matched to a gene: 5. CDR3 in amino acids: CASSLDASGRQYF. CDR3 nucleotide sequence: TGTGCCAGCAGCTTAGATGCCAGCGGGAGGCAGTACTTC.

The rearrangement uses TRBV6-2 or TRBV6-3 and TRBJ2-1, with D perhaps matching TRBD1 or TRBD2 (5 bases each). Per the germline V gene, CDR1 is MNHEY and CDR2 is SVGEGT. The CDR3 has 15 amino acids. Trimming removed 7 bases at V and 5 bases at J, with 18 bases between. In DNA, the CDR3 is TGTGCCAGCATTAACCGGGACGGTCCCCACAATGAGCAGTTCTTC. This encodes CASINRDGPHNEQFF.

This chain uses TRBV7-2 with TRBJ2-7; D may be TRBD1 (6 bases). Trimming took 1 base from V and 1 from J, leaving 14 bases between them. The CDR3 totals 16 residues. CDR1 and CDR2 from the germline V gene are SGHTA and FQGNSA. For the CDR3, the DNA is TGTGCCAGCAGCTTAGTGCAGGGGACGCTATCCTACGAGCAGTACTTC. Protein sequence: CASSLVQGTLSYEQYF. The full variable domain, its missing parts supplied by reference TRBV7-2 and TRBJ2-7, is GAGVSQSPSNKVTEKGKDVELRCDPISGHTALYWYRQSLGQGLEFLIYFQGNSAPDKSGLPSDRFSAERTGGSVSTLTIQRTQQEDSAVYLCASSLVQGTLSYEQYFGPGTRLTVT.

This sequence joins TRBV6-5 and TRBJ2-1; the D gene could be TRBD1 or TRBD2 (5 bases each). The CDR3 is made up of 15 amino acids. V was trimmed by 1 base and J by 9 bases, leaving 16 bases between them. CDR1 is MNHEY, CDR2 SVGAGI, per germline. For the CDR3, the DNA is TGTGCCAGCAGTTACTTGGGAGCGCGAGACAGTGAGCAGTTCTTC. It translates to CASSYLGARDSEQFF.

This clonotype was found a few times. The gene calls are TRBV6-5 and TRBJ2-1, with D maybe TRBD2 (6 bases). The V gene lost 2 bases and the J gene lost 15 bases, with 14 bases spanning the gap. The CDR3 totals 12 residues. In germline, CDR1 is MNHEY, CDR2 SVGAGI. CDR3 residues: CASSYRRGRLFF. As DNA, the CDR3 is TGTGCCAGCAGTTACCGGAGGGGCCGGCTGTTCTTC.

This clonotype was recorded many times. The V and J genes are TRBV14 and TRBJ2-5, with 8 positions matching TRBD2. Germline V gene sequence: CDR1 SGHDN, CDR2 FVKESK. The CDR3 is 14 amino acids. Losses at the gene ends were 4 bases for V and 5 bases for J; bases not matched to a gene: 6. CDR3 protein: CASSLLAGMETQYF. DNA of the CDR3: TGTGCCAGCAGCCTGTTAGCGGGGATGGAGACCCAGTACTTC.

This clonotype was seen more than once but under ten times. Germline is not matched at one junction end, which may reflect a read error. The chain is built from TRBV28 and TRBJ2-4, with 7 nucleotides matching TRBD2. Germline V gives CDR1 MDHEN, CDR2 SYDVKM. The CDR3 consists of 14 residues. The CDR3 loop reads CASSWPGGQNVQYF. Here the CDR3 DNA reads TGTGCCAGCAGTTGGCCGGGGGGTCAAAACGTTCAGTACTTC. The entire variable domain, with the rest obtained from reference TRBV28 and TRBJ2-4, is as follows: DVKVTQSSRYLVKRTGEKVFLECVQDMDHENMFWYRQDPGLGLRLIYFSYDVKMKEKGDIPEGYSVSREKKERFSLILESASTNQTSMYLCASSWPGGQNVQYFGAGTRLSVL.

Regarding this clonotype: An end of the junction does not agree with germline; a read error may underlie this. The chain carries TRBV3-1 and TRBJ2-1; 11 bases are shared with TRBD2. Germline V gene data show CDR1 as LGHDT and CDR2 as YNNKEL (reference sequence). CDR3 size: 15 residues. Written as DNA, the CDR3 is TGTGTCAGCAGCCTCTTAGCGGGAGGGCACAATGAGCAGTTCTTC. Translation gives CVSSLLAGGHNEQFF.

The CDR3 loop is CSVSTRDINQPQHF. The CDR3 DNA follows: TGCAGTGTCTCGACCCGGGACATAAATCAGCCCCAGCATTTT. This chain joins TRBV20-1 and TRBJ1-5; D possibly corresponds to TRBD1 (6 bases). CDR1 is DFQATT and CDR2 is SNEGSKA in the germline V gene (reference sequence). V lost 7 bases to trimming and J lost 4 bases, with 17 bases between them. This CDR3 is 14 amino acids long.

Only a few counts were recorded for this clonotype. The chain carries TRBV20-1 and TRBJ2-4; no firm D call. Germline CDR1 is DFQATT and CDR2 is SNEGSKA (reference sequence). The CDR3 length is 13 residues. Deletions cut 2 bases from V and 1 base from J, with 6 bases between. The CDR3 DNA reads as TGCAGTGCTAGATACGTGGCCAAAAACATTCAGTACTTC. Translating it yields CSARYVAKNIQYF.

V and J are TRBV20-1 and TRBJ1-4, with no clear D. Germline CDR1 and CDR2: DFQATT and SNEGSKA (reference sequence). The V end was cut by 1 base, the J end by 0 bases, with 3 bases between. The CDR3 consists of 13 residues. CDR3 nucleotides: TGCAGTGCTAGAGCTTCAACTAATGAAAAACTGTTTTTT. Residues: CSARASTNEKLFF.